Below, 23 T cell receptor beta chains from the same sample are listed, as sequenced in a study of cytomegalovirus exposure and HLA in healthy donors. PCR amplification relied on 60 Vbeta primers (plus 13 Jbeta primers). Here immunoSEQ multiplex PCR was the method, and the copy in TCRdb shows in-frame clones only, minus some. The table has about 130,000 clones, 72% seen once. Sequenced material: PBMCs. These receptors came from a man younger than 45 in good health and CMV-seronegative.

The chain carries TRBV7-9 and TRBJ2-1; 11 positions agree with TRBD2. In germline, CDR1 is SEHNR, CDR2 FQNEAQ (reference sequence). There are 18 residues in the CDR3. The V and J ends lost 5 bases and 4 bases, in that order; junction bases with no gene match: 13. The CDR3 region has the DNA TGTGCCAGCAGCCTCCTCCTAGCGGGGGGCGATTTATACAATGAGCAGTTCTTC. Protein sequence: CASSLLLAGGDLYNEQFF.

This sequence joins TRBV30 and TRBJ1-5, with D possibly TRBD1 on 5 matching bases. This CDR3 is 16 amino acids long. Germline V CDR1 and CDR2: GTSNPN, SVGIG (reference sequence). V gave up 3 bases and J gave up 4 bases, with 19 bases separating them. As DNA, the CDR3 is TGTGCCTGGAGCTGGCAGGGATCGGTGGGGAATCAGCCCCAGCATTTT. As protein: CAWSWQGSVGNQPQHF.

The chain has TRBV19 and TRBJ2-1; no clear D gene. CDR3 length: 13 residues. V shed 3 bases and J shed 8 bases, with 11 bases lying between them. In germline, CDR1 is LNHDA, CDR2 SQIVND (reference sequence). The CDR3 loop is CASSISVLYEQFF. The DNA for the CDR3 is TGTGCCAGTAGTATCTCGGTTCTCTATGAGCAGTTCTTC.

A few counts support this clone. The identical CDR3 is also encoded by other nucleotide sequences in the sample. The chain employs TRBV9 and TRBJ2-5, with D perhaps matching TRBD2 (6 bases). Germline V gene data show CDR1 as SGDLS and CDR2 as YYNGEE. Between the trimmed V and J ends, which lost 0 bases and 2 bases, there was a span of 11 bases. This CDR3 spans 15 amino acids. The DNA for the CDR3 is TGTGCCAGCAGCGTAGAGGGGACTTTACAAGAGACCCAGTACTTC. This encodes CASSVEGTLQETQYF.

This chain links TRBV5-1 with TRBJ2-7; possible D gene TRBD2, 5 bases. V lost 0 bases, J lost 4 bases, and 20 bases lay in between. The CDR3 is 17 residues long. Germline CDR1 reads SGHRS; CDR2 reads YFSETQ. The CDR3 coding sequence is TGCGCCAGCAGCTTGGTTCAAATGGCAGGAGGAATTTACGAGCAGTACTTC. It yields the protein CASSLVQMAGGIYEQYF.

This chain links TRBV10-1 with TRBJ2-1, with D perhaps matching TRBD2 (6 bases). Deletions cut 6 bases from V and 4 bases from J, with 10 bases between. In germline, CDR1 is WNHNN, CDR2 SYGVQD (reference sequence). CDR3 size: 13 residues. CDR3 nucleotide sequence: TGCGCCAGCAGAGGCGGACTATACAATGAGCAGTTCTTC. This sequence encodes CASRGGLYNEQFF.

This clone was recorded a few times. The chain joins TRBV10-1 to TRBJ2-7, with D possibly being TRBD2 (5 bases). The germline V and J ends were trimmed by 6 bases and 3 bases, with 15 bases remaining between them. Germline-derived CDR1 and CDR2 are WNHNN and SYGVQD (reference sequence). The CDR3 sequence is 14 residues long. The CDR3 DNA sequence: TGCGCCAGCAGCCACAGTCGGGAACTCTACGAGCAGTACTTC. This encodes CASSHSRELYEQYF.

This clone turned up a few times. V and J are TRBV7-2 and TRBJ1-1; 8 bases line up with TRBD1. Germline lookup yields CDR1 SGHTA and CDR2 FQGNSA. V gave up 4 bases and J gave up 1 base; unmatched junction bases: 11. The CDR3 runs 17 residues. The chain's CDR3 is CASSSIFRTGQNTEAFF. Here the CDR3 DNA reads TGTGCCAGCAGCTCCATCTTCCGGACAGGGCAGAACACTGAAGCTTTCTTT.

The chain combines TRBV27 with TRBJ1-5; no clear D gene. Per the germline V gene, CDR1 is MNHEY and CDR2 is SMNVEV (reference sequence). V shed 3 bases and J shed 0 bases, with 9 bases lying between them. CDR3 length: 15 amino acids. The CDR3 sequence: CASSFGHNSNQPQHF. DNA for the CDR3: TGTGCCAGCAGTTTTGGGCATAATAGCAATCAGCCCCAGCATTTT.

This clone was seen a handful of times. This sequence joins TRBV30 and TRBJ2-7; 10 nucleotides match TRBD2. The CDR3 is made up of 12 amino acids. Germline loops: CDR1 GTSNPN, CDR2 SVGIG (reference sequence). The V gene end was trimmed by 5 bases and the J gene end by 6 bases; junction bases not matched to a gene: 4. CDR3 DNA sequence: TGTGCCTGGTCTAGCGGGGGCTCCGAGCAGTACTTC. Its translation: CAWSSGGSEQYF. Full variable domain (missing parts from reference TRBV30 and TRBJ2-7): SQTIHQWPATLVQPVGSPLSLECTVEGTSNPNLYWYRQAAGRGLQLLFYSVGIGQISSEVPQNLSASRPQDRQFILSSKKLLLSDSGFYLCAWSSGGSEQYFGPGTRLTVT.

The chain uses TRBV4-1 and TRBJ1-4, with D perhaps TRBD1 (6 bases). Germline V CDR1 and CDR2: MGHRA, YSYEKL. Trimming removed 1 base at V and 8 bases at J, with 14 bases between. This CDR3 is 15 amino acids long. The CDR3 nucleotides are TGCGCCAGCAGCCAAGGGGGGCAGGGAGGGGAAAAACTGTTTTTT. Protein product: CASSQGGQGGEKLFF.

The genes are TRBV19 and TRBJ1-1, with a weak D call TRBD1 (5 bases). The CDR3 is 13 amino acids. Trimming pared 9 bases from V and 1 base from J, leaving 12 bases between. Germline V gene data show CDR1 as LNHDA and CDR2 as SQIVND (reference sequence). The CDR3 loop reads CASSGGENTEAFF. CDR3 in DNA: TGTGCCAGCTCTGGGGGGGAGAACACTGAAGCTTTCTTT. Full variable domain (rest looked up from reference TRBV19 and TRBJ1-1): DGGITQSPKYLFRKEGQNVTLSCEQNLNHDAMYWYRQDPGQGLRLIYYSQIVNDFQKGDIAEGYSVSREKKESFPLTVTSAQKNPTAFYLCASSGGENTEAFFGQGTRLTVV.

This clone was picked up a small number of times. The chain joins TRBV15 to TRBJ1-4, with a weak D call TRBD1 (6 bases). V gave up 0 bases and J gave up 8 bases, with 7 bases separating them. CDR3 length: 13 amino acids. Per the germline V gene, CDR1 is LNHNV and CDR2 is YYDKDF (reference sequence). The CDR3 spells CATSRDRGEKLFF. In nucleotides, the CDR3 is TGTGCCACCAGCAGAGATAGGGGGGAAAAACTGTTTTTT.

This clone was detected only once. The chain is built from TRBV6-1 and TRBJ2-3; 8 nucleotides agree with TRBD2. CDR1 is MNHNS, CDR2 SASEGT, per germline. V lost 3 bases to trimming and J lost 2 bases; unmatched junction nucleotides: 7. CDR3 size: 16 residues. The CDR3, as DNA: TGTGCCAGCAGTGAGCATCGGGGGGGATTCACAGATACGCAGTATTTT. Translating gives CASSEHRGGFTDTQYF.

This clone was seen only a few times. V and J are TRBV19 and TRBJ2-3; 9 nucleotides match TRBD1. The germline V gene encodes CDR1 LNHDA and CDR2 SQIVND (reference sequence). With V trimmed by 8 bases and J by 3 bases, 9 bases remained unmatched. This CDR3 has 15 amino acids. CDR3 bases: TGTGCCAGTCTAAGGACAGGGGAAGGGACAGATACGCAGTATTTT. Protein: CASLRTGEGTDTQYF.

The chain employs TRBV6-5 and TRBJ2-1; D perhaps matches TRBD1 (5 bases). Per germline, CDR1 MNHEY and CDR2 SVGAGI. The CDR3 spans 15 residues. Trimming removed 0 bases from V and 6 bases from J, with 12 bases in between. CDR3 residues: CASSYSGPPGNEQFF. CDR3 DNA sequence: TGTGCCAGCAGTTACTCGGGGCCTCCTGGCAATGAGCAGTTCTTC.

J is TRBJ1-2 and V is TRBV7-2; D not resolved. Germline V gene data show CDR1 as SGHTA and CDR2 as FQGNSA. The CDR3 is 15 amino acids. The germline V and J ends were trimmed by 5 bases and 3 bases, with 16 bases remaining between them. The CDR3 coding sequence is TGTGCCAGCAGCCCCCCGCTGGGCGCCTACTATGGCTACACCTTC. Its protein product is CASSPPLGAYYGYTF.

V is TRBV29-1 and J is TRBJ2-5; weak D call: TRBD2 (6 bases). V lost 2 bases, J lost 5 bases, and 15 bases lay in between. The CDR3 spans 14 residues. Germline values: CDR1 SQVTM, CDR2 ANQGSEA. The CDR3 region is CSVERAGMGETQYF. The DNA of the CDR3 is TGCAGCGTTGAAAGGGCGGGGATGGGGGAGACCCAGTACTTC.

The chain is built from TRBV19 and TRBJ1-5, with 7 bases lining up with TRBD1. The CDR3 sequence is 16 residues long. V shed 4 bases and J 3 bases; nucleotides not matched to a gene: 9. Germline V gene sequence: CDR1 LNHDA, CDR2 SQIVND (reference sequence). In DNA form, the CDR3 reads TGTGCCAGTAGTACTCACAGGGGCCCTTTCAATCAGCCCCAGCATTTT. Its protein is CASSTHRGPFNQPQHF.

In the case of this clone: One end of the junction is discordant with germline, which a read error may explain. V gene TRBV10-3 combines with J gene TRBJ2-2; D remains unclear. The CDR3 loop spans 16 amino acids. The V gene's germline CDR1 is ENHRY and CDR2 SYGVKD. DNA of the CDR3: TGTGCCAGCAGTTACTCAGGCGTCCCCGGCACCGGGGAGCTGTTTTTT. Translated, it gives CASSYSGVPGTGELFF.

The chain recombines TRBV10-3 with TRBJ1-6, with TRBD1 identical over 8 bases. In germline, CDR1 is ENHRY, CDR2 SYGVKD. The CDR3 runs 17 residues. Germline trimming cut 0 bases from V and 7 bases from J; bases unmatched to any gene: 8. The CDR3 spells CAISESPRQGNNSPLHF. In DNA, the CDR3 is TGTGCCATCAGTGAGTCTCCCCGACAGGGGAACAATTCACCCCTCCACTTT.

This clone has just one count. The gene calls are TRBV29-1 and TRBJ2-5, with D possibly being TRBD1 (6 bases). The V gene's germline CDR1 is SQVTM and CDR2 ANQGSEA. This CDR3 has 12 amino acids. The V end lost 7 bases, the J end lost 0 bases, and 9 bases lay between the germline ends. CDR3 nucleotide sequence: TGCAGCGGCGGACAGAACCAAGAGACCCAGTACTTC. Residues: CSGGQNQETQYF.

V and J are TRBV7-2 and TRBJ2-2; 9 bases are a match to TRBD1. V shed 5 bases, J shed 3 bases, and the junction held 7 bases outside the gene matches. Germline-derived CDR1 and CDR2 are SGHTA and FQGNSA. The CDR3 spans 16 residues. CDR3: CASSPPGQGYTGELFF. The CDR3 bases are TGTGCCAGCAGCCCCCCGGGACAGGGTTACACCGGGGAGCTGTTTTTT.